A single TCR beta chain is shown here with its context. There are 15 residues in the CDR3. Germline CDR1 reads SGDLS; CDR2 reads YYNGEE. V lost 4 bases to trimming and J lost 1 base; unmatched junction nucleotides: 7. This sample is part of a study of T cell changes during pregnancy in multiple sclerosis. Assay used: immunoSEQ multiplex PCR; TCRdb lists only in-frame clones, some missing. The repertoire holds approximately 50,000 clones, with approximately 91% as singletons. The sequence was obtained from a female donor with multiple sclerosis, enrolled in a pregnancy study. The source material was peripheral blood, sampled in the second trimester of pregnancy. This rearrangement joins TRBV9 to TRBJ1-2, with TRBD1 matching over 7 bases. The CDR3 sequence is CASSPQDRFNYGYTF. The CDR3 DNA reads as TGTGCCAGCAGCCCACAGGACAGGTTTAACTATGGCTACACCTTC.